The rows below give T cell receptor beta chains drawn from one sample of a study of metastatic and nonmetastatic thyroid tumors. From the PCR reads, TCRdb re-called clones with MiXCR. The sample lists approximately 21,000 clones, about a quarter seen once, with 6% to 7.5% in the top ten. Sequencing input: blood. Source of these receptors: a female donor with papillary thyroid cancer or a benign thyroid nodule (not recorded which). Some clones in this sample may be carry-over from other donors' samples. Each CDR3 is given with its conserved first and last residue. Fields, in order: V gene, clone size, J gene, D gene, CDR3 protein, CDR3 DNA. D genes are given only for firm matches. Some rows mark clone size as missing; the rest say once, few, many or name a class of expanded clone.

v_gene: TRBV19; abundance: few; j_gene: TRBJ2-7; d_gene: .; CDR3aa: CANPGPNYEQYF; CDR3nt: TGTGCCAACCCGGGACCCAACTACGAGCAGTACTTC
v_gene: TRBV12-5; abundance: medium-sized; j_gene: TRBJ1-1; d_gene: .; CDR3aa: CASGKGTVNTEAFF; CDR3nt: TGTGCTAGTGGCAAGGGGACGGTGAACACTGAAGCTTTCTTT
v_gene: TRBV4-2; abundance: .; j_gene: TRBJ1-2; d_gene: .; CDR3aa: CASSQGGFGYYGYTF; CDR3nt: TGTGCCAGCAGCCAAGGGGGTTTTGGCTACTATGGCTACACCTTC
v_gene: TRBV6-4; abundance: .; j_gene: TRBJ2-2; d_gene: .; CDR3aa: CAGSDSAVAVELFF; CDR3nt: TGTGCCGGCAGTGACTCAGCGGTAGCCGTGGAGCTGTTTTTT
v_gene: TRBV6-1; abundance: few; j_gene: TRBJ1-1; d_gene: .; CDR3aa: CVSSVHRSPGTEAFF; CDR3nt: TGTGTCAGCAGCGTGCACAGGTCCCCCGGGACTGAAGCTTTCTTT
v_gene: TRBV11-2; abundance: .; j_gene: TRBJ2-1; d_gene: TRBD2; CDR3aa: CASSSPSAGGHEQFF; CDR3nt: TGTGCCAGCAGCTCACCTTCAGCGGGAGGGCATGAGCAGTTCTTC
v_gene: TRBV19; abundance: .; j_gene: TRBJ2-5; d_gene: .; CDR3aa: CASSMDFQETQYF; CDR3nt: TGTGCCAGTAGTATGGATTTCCAAGAGACCCAGTACTTC
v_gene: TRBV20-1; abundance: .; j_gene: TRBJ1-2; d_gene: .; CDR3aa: CSARDDLTILPYGYTF; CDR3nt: TGCAGTGCTAGAGATGATTTGACCATTCTCCCCTATGGCTACACCTTC
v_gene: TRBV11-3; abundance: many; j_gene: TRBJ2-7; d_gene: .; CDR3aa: CASGFRSGPYEQYF; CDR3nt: TGTGCCAGCGGGTTTAGGAGCGGCCCCTACGAGCAGTACTTC
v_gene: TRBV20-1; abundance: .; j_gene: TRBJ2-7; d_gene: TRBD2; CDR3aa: CSARDLGREPYEQYF; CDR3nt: TGCAGTGCTAGAGATCTAGGGCGGGAGCCCTACGAGCAGTACTTC
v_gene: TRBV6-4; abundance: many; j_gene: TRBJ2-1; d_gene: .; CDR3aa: CASSDTAGFYNEQFF; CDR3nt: TGTGCCAGCAGTGACACGGCGGGATTCTACAATGAGCAGTTCTTC
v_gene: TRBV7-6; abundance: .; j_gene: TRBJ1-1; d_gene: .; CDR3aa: CASSRESQVMVCSTEAFF; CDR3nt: TGTGCCAGCAGTCGAGAATCACAGGTAATGGTGTGCAGCACTGAAGCTTTCTTT
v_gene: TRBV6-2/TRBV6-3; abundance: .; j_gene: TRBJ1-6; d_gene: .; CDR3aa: CASSYGTENSPLHF; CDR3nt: TGTGCCAGCAGTTACGGGACCGAAAATTCACCCCTCCACTTT
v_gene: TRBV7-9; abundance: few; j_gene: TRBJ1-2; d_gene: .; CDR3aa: CASSFDSRTQGYTF; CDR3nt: TGTGCCAGCAGCTTTGACAGCCGGACGCAAGGCTACACCTTC
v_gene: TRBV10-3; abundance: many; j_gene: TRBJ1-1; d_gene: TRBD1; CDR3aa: CAISEPYGQGGRTEAFF; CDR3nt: TGTGCCATCAGTGAGCCCTATGGACAGGGGGGAAGGACTGAAGCTTTCTTT
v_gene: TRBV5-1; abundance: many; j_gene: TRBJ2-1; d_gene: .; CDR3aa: CASSFSQVDGRFF; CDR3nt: TGCGCCAGCAGCTTTTCGCAGGTAGATGGGCGGTTCTTC
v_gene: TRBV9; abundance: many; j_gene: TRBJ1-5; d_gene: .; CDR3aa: CASSVGPDLGNQPQHF; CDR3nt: TGTGCCAGCAGCGTAGGGCCAGACCTAGGCAATCAGCCCCAGCATTTT
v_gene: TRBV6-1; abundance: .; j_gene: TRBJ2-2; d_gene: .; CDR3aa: CASSEQHTGELFF; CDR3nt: TGTGCCAGCAGTGAACAGCATACCGGGGAGCTGTTTTTT
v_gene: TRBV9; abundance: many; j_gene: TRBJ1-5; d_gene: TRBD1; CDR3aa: CASSKGDSLQPQHF; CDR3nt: TGTGCCAGCAGCAAGGGGGACAGTCTGCAGCCCCAGCATTTT
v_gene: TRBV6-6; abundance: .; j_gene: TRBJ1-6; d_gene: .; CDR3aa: CASSYQGSSPLHF; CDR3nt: TGTGCCAGCAGTTACCAGGGGTCGTCACCCCTCCACTTT
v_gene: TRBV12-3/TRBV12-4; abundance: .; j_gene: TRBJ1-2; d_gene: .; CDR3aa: CASSLTGNYGYTF; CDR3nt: TGTGCCAGCAGTTTAACAGGAAACTATGGCTACACCTTC
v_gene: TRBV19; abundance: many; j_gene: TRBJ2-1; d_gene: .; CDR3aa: CASRRGGGNEQFF; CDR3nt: TGTGCCAGTAGGAGAGGGGGGGGTAATGAGCAGTTCTTC
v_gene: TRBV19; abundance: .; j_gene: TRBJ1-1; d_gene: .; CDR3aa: CASIGGVAGIEAFF; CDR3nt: TGTGCCAGTATAGGGGGGGTAGCTGGCATTGAAGCTTTCTTT
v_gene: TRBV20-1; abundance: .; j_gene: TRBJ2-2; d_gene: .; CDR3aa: CSAMRTSTGELFF; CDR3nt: TGCAGTGCTATGAGGACCTCCACCGGGGAGCTGTTTTTT
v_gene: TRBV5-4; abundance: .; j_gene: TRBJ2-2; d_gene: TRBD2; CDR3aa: CASSLGLAGDGTGELFF; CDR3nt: TGTGCCAGCAGCCTTGGACTAGCGGGAGATGGCACCGGGGAGCTGTTTTTT
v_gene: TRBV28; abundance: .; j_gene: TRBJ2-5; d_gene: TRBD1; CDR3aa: CASSQEGTAGATQYF; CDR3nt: TGTGCCAGCAGCCAAGAGGGGACAGCCGGTGCGACCCAGTACTTC
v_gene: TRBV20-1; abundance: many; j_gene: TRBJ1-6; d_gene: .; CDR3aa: CSARVYVTGHNSPLHF; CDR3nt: TGCAGTGCTAGAGTTTACGTGACAGGCCATAATTCACCCCTCCACTTT
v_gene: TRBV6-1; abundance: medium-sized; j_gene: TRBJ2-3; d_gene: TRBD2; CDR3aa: CASTPGLAGTDTQYF; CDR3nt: TGTGCCAGCACTCCTGGACTAGCGGGCACAGATACGCAGTATTTT
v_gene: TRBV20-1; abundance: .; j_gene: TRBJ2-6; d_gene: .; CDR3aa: CSARGLISLTRGANVLTF; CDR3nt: TGCAGTGCTAGGGGACTTATTTCCCTCACGCGAGGGGCCAACGTCCTTACTTTC
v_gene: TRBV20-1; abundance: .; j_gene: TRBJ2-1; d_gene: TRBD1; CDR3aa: CSARVQGEDYNEQFF; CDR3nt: TGCAGTGCTAGAGTACAGGGGGAGGACTACAATGAGCAGTTCTTC
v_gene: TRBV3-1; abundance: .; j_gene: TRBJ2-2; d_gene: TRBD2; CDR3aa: CASSQVLIAGGSSTGELFF; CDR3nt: TGTGCCAGCAGCCAAGTTCTTATAGCGGGAGGGTCGAGCACAGGGGAGCTGTTTTTT
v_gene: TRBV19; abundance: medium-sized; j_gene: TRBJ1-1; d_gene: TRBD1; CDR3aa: CASSTGDRRNTEAFF; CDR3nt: TGTGCCAGTAGTACCGGGGACAGAAGGAACACTGAAGCTTTCTTT
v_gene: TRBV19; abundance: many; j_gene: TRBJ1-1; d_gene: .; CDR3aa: CASSWGMNTEAFF; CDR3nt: TGTGCCAGTAGCTGGGGAATGAACACTGAAGCTTTCTTT
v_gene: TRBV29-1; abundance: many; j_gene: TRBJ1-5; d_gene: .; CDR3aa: CSVGQVGQPQHF; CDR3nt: TGCAGCGTTGGACAGGTCGGTCAGCCCCAGCATTTT
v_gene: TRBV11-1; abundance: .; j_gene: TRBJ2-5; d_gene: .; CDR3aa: CASSLGYGLRETKYF; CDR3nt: TGTGCCAGCAGCTTAGGTTATGGGCTGAGAGAGACCAAGTACTTC
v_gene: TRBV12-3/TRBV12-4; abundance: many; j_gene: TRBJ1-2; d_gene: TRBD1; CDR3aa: CASSWGDRGRSTYGYTF; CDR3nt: TGTGCCAGCAGTTGGGGGGACAGGGGGAGGAGCACCTATGGCTACACCTTC
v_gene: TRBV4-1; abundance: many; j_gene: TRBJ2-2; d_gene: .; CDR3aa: CASSQKGVRGTGELFF; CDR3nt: TGCGCCAGCAGCCAAAAGGGAGTACGGGGAACCGGGGAGCTGTTTTTT
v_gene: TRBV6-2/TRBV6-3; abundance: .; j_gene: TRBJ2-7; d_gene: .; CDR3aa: CASSYEEGVSEQYF; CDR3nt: TGTGCCAGCAGTTACGAGGAGGGAGTGAGCGAGCAGTACTTC
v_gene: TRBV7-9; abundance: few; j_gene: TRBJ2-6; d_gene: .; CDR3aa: CASSYYGSGANVLTF; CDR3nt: TGTGCCAGCAGCTATTACGGCTCTGGGGCCAACGTCCTGACTTTC
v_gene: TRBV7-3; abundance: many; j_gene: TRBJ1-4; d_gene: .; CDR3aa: CAANIGGNLKLFF; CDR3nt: TGTGCCGCAAATATAGGAGGCAACCTAAAACTGTTTTTT
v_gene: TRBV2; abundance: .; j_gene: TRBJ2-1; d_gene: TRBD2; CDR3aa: CASRETSGLYNEQFF; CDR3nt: TGTGCCAGCAGGGAGACTAGCGGACTTTACAATGAGCAGTTCTTC
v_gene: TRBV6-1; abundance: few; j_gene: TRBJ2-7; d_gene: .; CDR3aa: CASSGMLGSLGYEQYF; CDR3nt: TGTGCCAGCAGTGGAATGCTGGGTTCCTTGGGTTACGAGCAGTACTTC
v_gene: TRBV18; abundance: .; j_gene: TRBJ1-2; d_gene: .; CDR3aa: CASSPGGFGYTF; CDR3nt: TGTGCCAGCTCACCTGGGGGGTTTGGCTACACCTTC
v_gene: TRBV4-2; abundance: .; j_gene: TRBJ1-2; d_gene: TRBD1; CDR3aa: CASSQDQSTGVYGYTF; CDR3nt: TGTGCCAGCAGCCAAGACCAGTCGACAGGGGTCTATGGCTACACCTTC
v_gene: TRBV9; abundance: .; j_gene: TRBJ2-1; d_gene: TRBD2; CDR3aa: CASSVEGLAGGLGSYNEQFF; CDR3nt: TGTGCCAGCAGCGTAGAGGGACTAGCGGGGGGATTGGGCTCCTACAATGAGCAGTTCTTC
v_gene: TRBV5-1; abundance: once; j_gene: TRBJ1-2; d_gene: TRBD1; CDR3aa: CASSLDRGRYGYTF; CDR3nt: TGCGCCAGCAGCTTGGACAGGGGGCGTTATGGCTACACCTTC
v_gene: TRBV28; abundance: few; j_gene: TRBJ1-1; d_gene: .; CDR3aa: CASSARWDPNTEAFF; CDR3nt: TGTGCCAGCAGCGCCCGTTGGGACCCGAACACTGAAGCTTTCTTT
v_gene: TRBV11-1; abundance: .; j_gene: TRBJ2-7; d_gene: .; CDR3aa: CASSLGGQDEQYF; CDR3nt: TGTGCCAGCAGCTTGGGGGGGCAGGACGAGCAGTACTTC
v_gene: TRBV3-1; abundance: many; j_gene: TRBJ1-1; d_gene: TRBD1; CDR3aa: CASSHPGQGGFF; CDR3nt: TGTGCCAGCAGCCACCCGGGACAGGGTGGTTTCTTT
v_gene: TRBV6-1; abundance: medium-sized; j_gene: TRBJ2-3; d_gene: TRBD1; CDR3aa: CASKKGTGDTDTQYF; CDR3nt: TGTGCCAGCAAAAAAGGGACAGGGGACACAGATACGCAGTATTTT
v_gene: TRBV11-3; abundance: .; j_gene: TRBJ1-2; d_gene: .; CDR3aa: CASIFQGIEVYTF; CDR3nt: TGTGCCAGCATCTTCCAGGGTATCGAGGTCTACACCTTC